This T cell receptor beta chain was recovered during a study of blood T cell repertoires in COVID-19 (TCRdb year 2020). Study-wide context: Samples covering the acute and convalescent phases of COVID-19 were provided by collaborators in the United States, Italy and Spain. The repertoires were released in a freely available public database intended as a resource for research on the immune response to SARS-CoV-2. Where HLA class I and class II types were available, the types were taken from metadata supplied by the sample provider, not from assay-based typing. The samples were drawn from the first 160 participants of the ongoing ImmuneRACE study and from some 1,300 subjects provided by 6 global collaborators. The material from the prospective study consisted of cDNA or gDNA derived from T cells, B-cell-depleted T cells, or PBMCs. The dataset comprised deeply sampled blood TCRbeta repertoires from subjects exposed to, actively infected with, or recovered from COVID-19. Sample metadata almost always included a de-identified subject ID, COVID-19 status, age in years and sex.

Collaborating institutions collected whole blood in K2EDTA tubes following their own protocols. For TCRbeta analysis, collaborators shipped samples as frozen whole blood, isolated PBMCs, or DNA extracted from either of those sample types. The immunoSEQ Assay, a bias-controlled multiplex PCR, was used to amplify TCRbeta CDR3 regions from genomic DNA. Per the authors' processing: Nucleated cell counts per sample were estimated from amplification of reference gene primers within the assay. Sequence reads were collapsed and filtered to measure the absolute abundance of every unique TCRbeta CDR3 rearrangement. Productive Simpson clonality was computed per sample as the square root of Simpson's diversity index over productive rearrangements. The immuneACCESS repertoire file appears here via TCRdb, limited to in-frame rearrangements. These files lack a portion of the clones; in checked studies, under half of the deficit traces to unresolved V genes, and the cause of the others is not known. That table furnishes V, J and clone size, whereas the DNA furnished D and trimming. The sample yields 80,000 to 85,000 clones; 70% to 85% were counted once. The ten largest clonotypes hold around 14% of the sample.

About this clone itself: No antigen is known for it. Base qualities were left out, and no much larger clone turns up one base away.

Here is what the overall study found, with its caveats: How much clinical and demographic metadata was included differed by source and by participant, and the metadata was provided uncurated.

From a lookup of the germline V gene (reference sequence), CDR1 and CDR2 are LNHNV and YYDKDF. The CDR3 runs 17 amino acids, cysteine and phenylalanine included. Solely the CDR3 DNA is kept, with 51 bases framed from the first base. The germline V end is reduced by 3 bases and the J end by 2 bases; junction bases left unmatched: 10. The receptor chain draws on TRBV15 and TRBJ2-5; TRBD1 aligns with 9 central bases. Source material: peripheral blood. The sequence came from a human donor in a cohort sampled during active COVID-19. The DNA reads as follows: TGTGCCACCAGCAGCTCTCTGACCGGGACAGGGCAAGAGACCCAGTACTTC. This sequence encodes CATSSSLTGTGQETQYF.